A selection of T cell receptor beta chains follows, all from one sample in a study of T cell repertoires in ileal Crohn's disease. Here immunoSEQ multiplex PCR was the method, and the copy in TCRdb shows in-frame clones only, minus some. The data show 2,500 or so clones, with 75% to 85% seen just once and approximately 15% held by the top ten. Sequencing was performed on ileal tissue. Receptor source: an adult with Crohn's disease. The CDR3 runs from the conserved cysteine through the conserved F or W. Each record gives: V gene, clone size, D gene, J gene, CDR3 DNA, CDR3 protein. The D gene is left open where the match is weak. For some rows the clone size is stated as once, few or many, or as a class when expanded; others skip it.

V: TRBV7-2; size: NA; D: NA; J: TRBJ2-7; DNA: TGTGCCAGCAGCCCTACCACCTACGAGCAGTACTTC; CDR3: CASSPTTYEQYF
V: TRBV11-2; size: NA; D: NA; J: TRBJ1-5; DNA: TGTGCCAGCAGCTTAGAACAGGGACCAAATCAGCCCCAGCATTTT; CDR3: CASSLEQGPNQPQHF
V: TRBV6-5; size: NA; D: NA; J: TRBJ2-7; DNA: TGTGCCAGCAGTTTGGGCCGGCGGCAGTACTTC; CDR3: CASSLGRRQYF
V: TRBV9; size: NA; D: TRBD2; J: TRBJ2-6; DNA: TGTGCCAGCAGCGTAGGACTAGCGGGCGCAGGCTCTGGGGCCAACGTCCTGACTTTC; CDR3: CASSVGLAGAGSGANVLTF
V: TRBV5-6; size: NA; D: NA; J: TRBJ1-1; DNA: TGTGCCAGCAGCTTGGTACTTCGAGGGGAAGCTTTCTTT; CDR3: CASSLVLRGEAFF
V: TRBV15; size: NA; D: TRBD1; J: TRBJ2-1; DNA: TGTGCCACCAGCAGTAGACAGGGGGCGGAACGCAATGAGCAGTTCTTC; CDR3: CATSSRQGAERNEQFF
V: TRBV7-8; size: once; D: TRBD1; J: TRBJ2-5; DNA: TGTGCCAGCAGCCACCGACAGGGAGTAGATCTCGAGACCCAGTACTTC; CDR3: CASSHRQGVDLETQYF
V: TRBV5-1; size: NA; D: NA; J: TRBJ1-1; DNA: TGCGCCAGCAGATCAGAGACAGGAGCGACTGAAGCTTTCTTT; CDR3: CASRSETGATEAFF
V: TRBV5-1; size: NA; D: NA; J: TRBJ1-6; DNA: TGCGCCAGCAGCTTGGCGACAACCAATAATTCACCCCTCCACTTT; CDR3: CASSLATTNNSPLHF
V: TRBV10-3; size: few; D: NA; J: TRBJ1-1; DNA: TGTGCCATCAAGGGGATTGAGTCTGACCAGAACACTGAAGCTTTCTTT; CDR3: CAIKGIESDQNTEAFF
V: TRBV30; size: NA; D: TRBD1; J: TRBJ1-2; DNA: TGTGCCTGGAGTACGACAGGGCTTCTGGATGGCTACACCTTC; CDR3: CAWSTTGLLDGYTF
V: TRBV19; size: NA; D: NA; J: TRBJ2-1; DNA: TGTGCCAGTAGTGTCCGGGACAAACGGTTCTTC; CDR3: CASSVRDKRFF